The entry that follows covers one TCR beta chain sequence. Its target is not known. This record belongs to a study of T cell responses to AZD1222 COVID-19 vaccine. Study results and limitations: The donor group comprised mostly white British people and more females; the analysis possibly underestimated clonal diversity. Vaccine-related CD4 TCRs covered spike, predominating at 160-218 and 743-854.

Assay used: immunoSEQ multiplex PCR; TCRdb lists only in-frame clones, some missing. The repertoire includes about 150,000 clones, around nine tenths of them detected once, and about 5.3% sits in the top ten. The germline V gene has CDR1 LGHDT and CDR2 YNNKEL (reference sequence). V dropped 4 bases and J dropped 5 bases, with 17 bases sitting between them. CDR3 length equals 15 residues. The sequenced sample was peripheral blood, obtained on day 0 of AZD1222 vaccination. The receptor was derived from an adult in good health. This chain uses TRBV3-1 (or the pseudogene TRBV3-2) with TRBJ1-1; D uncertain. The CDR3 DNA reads TGTGCCAGCAGCCCCCAGCGAGGTGATGAGACTGAAGCTTTCTTT. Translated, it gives CASSPQRGDETEAFF.